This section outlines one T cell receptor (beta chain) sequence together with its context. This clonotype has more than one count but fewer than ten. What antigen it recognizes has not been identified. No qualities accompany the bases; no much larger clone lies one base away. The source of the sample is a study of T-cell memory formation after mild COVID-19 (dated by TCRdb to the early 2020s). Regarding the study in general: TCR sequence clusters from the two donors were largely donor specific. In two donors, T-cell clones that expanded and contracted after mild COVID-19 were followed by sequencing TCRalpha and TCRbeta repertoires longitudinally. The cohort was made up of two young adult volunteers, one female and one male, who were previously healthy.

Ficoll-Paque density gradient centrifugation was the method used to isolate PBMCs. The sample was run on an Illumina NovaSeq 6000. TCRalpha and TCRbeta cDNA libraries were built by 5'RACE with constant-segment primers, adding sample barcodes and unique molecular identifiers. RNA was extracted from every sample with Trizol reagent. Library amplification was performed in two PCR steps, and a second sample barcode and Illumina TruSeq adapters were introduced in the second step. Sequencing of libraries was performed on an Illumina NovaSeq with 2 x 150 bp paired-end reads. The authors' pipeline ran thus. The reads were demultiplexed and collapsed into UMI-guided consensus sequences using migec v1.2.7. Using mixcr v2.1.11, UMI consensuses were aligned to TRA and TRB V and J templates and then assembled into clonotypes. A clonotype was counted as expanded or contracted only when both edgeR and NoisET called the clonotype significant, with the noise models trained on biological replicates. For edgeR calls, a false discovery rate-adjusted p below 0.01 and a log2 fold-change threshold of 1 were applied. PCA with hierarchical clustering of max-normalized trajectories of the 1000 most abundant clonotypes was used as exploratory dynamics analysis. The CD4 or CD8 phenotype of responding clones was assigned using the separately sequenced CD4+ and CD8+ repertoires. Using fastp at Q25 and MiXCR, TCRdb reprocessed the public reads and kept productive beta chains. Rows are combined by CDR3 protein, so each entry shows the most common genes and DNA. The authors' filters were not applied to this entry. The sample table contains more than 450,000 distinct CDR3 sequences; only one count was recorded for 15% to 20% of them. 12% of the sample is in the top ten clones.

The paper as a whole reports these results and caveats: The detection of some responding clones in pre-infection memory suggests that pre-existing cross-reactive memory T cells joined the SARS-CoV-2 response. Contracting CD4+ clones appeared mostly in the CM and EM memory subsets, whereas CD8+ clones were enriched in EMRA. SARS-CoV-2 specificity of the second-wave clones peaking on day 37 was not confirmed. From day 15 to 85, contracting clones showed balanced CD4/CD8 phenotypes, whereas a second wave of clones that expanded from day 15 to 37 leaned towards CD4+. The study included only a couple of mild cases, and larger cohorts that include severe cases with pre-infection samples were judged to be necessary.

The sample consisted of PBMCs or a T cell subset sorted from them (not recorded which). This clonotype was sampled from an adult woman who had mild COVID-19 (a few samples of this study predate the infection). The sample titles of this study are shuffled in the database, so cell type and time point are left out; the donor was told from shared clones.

The sequenced DNA: TGCGCCAGCAGCTTGGAGCATGCCGGGGAGCTGTTTTTT. Its protein is CASSLEHAGELFF. The chain joins TRBV5-1 to TRBJ2-2, with the D gene uncertain. The germline V gene supplies CDR1 SGHRS and CDR2 YFSETQ. The germline ends are 6 bases apart after V is trimmed by 0 bases and J by 6 bases. Spanning cysteine to phenylalanine, the CDR3 consists of 13 amino acids. Just CDR3 DNA is preserved here, 39 bases in frame from base 1. The variable domain in full, with residues beyond the CDR3 obtained from the reference TRBV5-1 and TRBJ2-2 genes, is KAGVTQTPRYLIKTRGQQVTLSCSPISGHRSVSWYQQTPGQGLQFLFEYFSETQRNKGNFPGRFSGRQFSNSRSEMNVSTLELGDSALYLCASSLEHAGELFFGEGSRLTVL.